The 23 T cell receptor beta chains in this list originate from one sample, sequenced in a study of OX40 agonist ivuxolimab in advanced cancers. The library was obtained by the immunoSEQ multiplex PCR assay. TCRdb mirrors the immuneACCESS table, restricted to in-frame sequences. Some clones are absent from its copies; in checked studies, under half trace to an unresolved V gene, and the reason for the others is unknown. In this sample the table shows some 68,000 clones, around 87% of which occur a single time. Roughly 4.2% of the sample rests with the top ten. This specimen consisted of CD4+ or CD8+ T cells sorted from blood, obtained in a trial of the OX40 agonist ivuxolimab. Receptors were obtained from an adult with an advanced solid tumor such as melanoma, head and neck, liver or kidney cancer.

The V call is TRBV18, the J call TRBJ1-1; TRBD1 matches at 7 bases. V trimming: 6 bases; J trimming: 8 bases; junction bases outside the gene matches: 9. The CDR3 runs to 13 residues. Germline-derived CDR1 and CDR2 are KGHSH and LQKENI. DNA of the CDR3: TGTGCCAGCTCGCGGCTCGGACAGGAAGAAGCTTTCTTT. Translation: CASSRLGQEEAFF.

This clone was counted between two and nine times. The V and J genes are TRBV2 and TRBJ1-2, with D tentatively TRBD1 (6 bases). Germline CDR1 is SNHLY and CDR2 is FYNNEI. V lost 2 bases to trimming and J lost 7 bases, with 14 bases between them. This CDR3 is built from 14 residues. This CDR3 reads CASSEREEDSGYTF. The CDR3, as DNA: TGTGCCAGCAGTGAACGTGAAGAGGACAGTGGCTACACCTTC.

The rearrangement uses TRBV4-2 and TRBJ2-5; 8 nucleotides line up with TRBD1. Germline lookup yields CDR1 LGHNA and CDR2 YNFKEQ. V shed 4 bases and J 5 bases; nucleotides not matched to a gene: 15. This CDR3 contains 17 residues. The CDR3 loop reads CASSLQRRQGAMETQYF. As DNA, the CDR3 is TGTGCCAGCAGCCTCCAGAGGCGGCAGGGGGCCATGGAGACCCAGTACTTC.

The chain uses TRBV28 and TRBJ2-5, with a tentative D call TRBD2 (6 bases). Germline V lookup: CDR1 MDHEN, CDR2 SYDVKM. The CDR3 totals 13 residues. Trimming cost V 6 bases and J 4 bases, with 12 bases left between them. In nucleotides, the CDR3 is TGTGCCAGCAGGGTGGGAGGAAGAGAGACCCAGTACTTC. The encoded protein is CASRVGGRETQYF. The full variable domain, with the rest looked up from reference TRBV28 and TRBJ2-5, is DVKVTQSSRYLVKRTGEKVFLECVQDMDHENMFWYRQDPGLGLRLIYFSYDVKMKEKGDIPEGYSVSREKKERFSLILESASTNQTSMYLCASRVGGRETQYFGPGTRLLVL.

The V call is TRBV14, the J call TRBJ1-4; D unclear. Between the trimmed V and J ends, which lost 5 bases and 6 bases, there was a span of 10 bases. The CDR3 runs to 13 residues. Germline CDR1 SGHDN, CDR2 FVKESK. This CDR3 is CASSSPPHEKLFF. DNA of the CDR3: TGTGCCAGCAGCTCTCCCCCCCATGAAAAACTGTTTTTT.

The chain links TRBV2 to TRBJ2-1; 13 bases align to TRBD2. This CDR3 has 13 residues. Germline V gene lookup returns CDR1 SNHLY and CDR2 FYNNEI. V lost 7 bases and J lost 7; bases outside the gene matches: 1. CDR3 protein: CASTGLAGNEQFF. The CDR3 coding sequence is TGTGCCAGCACGGGACTAGCGGGGAATGAGCAGTTCTTC. The entire variable domain, with the rest obtained from reference TRBV2 and TRBJ2-1, is as follows: EPEVTQTPSHQVTQMGQEVILRCVPISNHLYFYWYRQILGQKVEFLVSFYNNEISEKSEIFDDQFSVERPDGSNFTLKIRSTKLEDSAMYFCASTGLAGNEQFFGPGTRLTVL.

The V call is TRBV15, the J call TRBJ1-1, with 9 bases lining up with TRBD1. From germline, CDR1 is LNHNV and CDR2 YYDKDF (reference sequence). J was trimmed by 0 bases and V by 2 bases; bases with no gene match: 4. The CDR3 sequence is 16 residues long. DNA for the CDR3: TGTGCCACCAGCAGACCGGGGGACAGGGTGAACACTGAAGCTTTCTTT. It encodes CATSRPGDRVNTEAFF.

The chain carries TRBV30 and TRBJ1-2, with TRBD1 matching 9 bases. The germline gives CDR1 GTSNPN, CDR2 SVGIG (reference sequence). This CDR3 is built from 13 residues. The V gene end was trimmed by 5 bases and the J gene end by 4 bases; junction bases not matched to a gene: 5. The CDR3 DNA reads as TGTGCCTGGGGGACAGGGAACGTCTATGGCTACACCTTC. It yields the protein CAWGTGNVYGYTF.

This clone was seen only a few times. This chain uses TRBV27 with TRBJ1-3, with D possibly TRBD1 on 6 matching bases. Germline assignment: CDR1 MNHEY and CDR2 SMNVEV (reference sequence). V lost 6 bases, J lost 1 base, and 10 bases lay in between. This CDR3 contains 14 residues. This chain's CDR3 is CASSLRGSGNTIYF. CDR3 coding DNA: TGTGCCAGCAGCCTAAGGGGGTCTGGAAACACCATATATTTT.

The CDR3 loop is CASSEPTEYEQYF. In DNA, the CDR3 is TGCGCCAGCAGCGAACCAACGGAATACGAGCAGTACTTC. This chain connects TRBV5-1 to TRBJ2-5; D not resolved. Gene TRBJ2-7 matches the end of the DNA better, so the J call may be wrong. CDR3 length: 13 residues. Per the germline V gene, CDR1 is SGHRS and CDR2 is YFSETQ.

This chain uses TRBV11-2 with TRBJ2-2; D remains ambiguous. There are 16 residues in the CDR3. Germline V gives CDR1 SGHAT, CDR2 FQNNGV. Trimming shortened V by 5 bases and J by 0 bases, and 13 bases separated the two germline ends. CDR3 loop: CASSPRWAPNTGELFF. In DNA, the CDR3 is TGTGCCAGCAGCCCTCGGTGGGCACCGAACACCGGGGAGCTGTTTTTT.

V and J are TRBV28 and TRBJ2-5; the D is unclear. The germline V and J ends were trimmed by 6 bases and 11 bases, with 19 bases remaining between them. Looked up from germline, CDR1 is MDHEN and CDR2 is SYDVKM. The length of the CDR3 is 13 residues. As DNA, the CDR3 is TGTGCCAGCAGCCCCCCCCATGGGTCGGAGCAGTACTTC. This codes for CASSPPHGSEQYF. The full variable domain, completed using reference TRBV28 and TRBJ2-5, is DVKVTQSSRYLVKRTGEKVFLECVQDMDHENMFWYRQDPGLGLRLIYFSYDVKMKEKGDIPEGYSVSREKKERFSLILESASTNQTSMYLCASSPPHGSEQYFGPGTRLLVL.

This clone came up a few times. The V call is TRBV4-2, the J call TRBJ1-2, with TRBD1 as a possible D gene (5 bases). The V gene's germline CDR1 is LGHNA and CDR2 YNFKEQ. CDR3 length: 15 amino acids. Trimming cost V 5 bases and J 8 bases, with 21 bases left between them. The CDR3 loop is CASSWPGTTLGGYTF. CDR3 in DNA: TGTGCCAGCAGCTGGCCAGGGACGACTCTCGGCGGCTACACCTTC.

A few counts support this clone. The genes are TRBV7-9 and TRBJ1-5, with TRBD1 matching 8 bases. Trimming took 5 bases from V and 3 from J; bases not matched to a gene: 3. Per the germline V gene, CDR1 is SEHNR and CDR2 is FQNEAQ (reference sequence). The CDR3 has 14 residues. The CDR3 sequence is CASSRTGTNQPQHF. The CDR3 coding sequence is TGTGCCAGCAGCCGGACAGGGACCAATCAGCCCCAGCATTTT.

The chain is built from TRBV18 and TRBJ1-6; D uncertain. Per the germline V gene, CDR1 is KGHSH and CDR2 is LQKENI. The germline V and J ends were trimmed by 3 bases and 14 bases, with 14 bases remaining between them. The CDR3 is 13 residues long. This CDR3 reads CASSPPPGLSLHF. For the CDR3, the DNA is TGTGCCAGCTCACCTCCCCCTGGACTATCCCTCCACTTT.

Comment on this clone: Other DNA sequences from this sample encode an identical CDR3 as well. This rearrangement joins TRBV30 to TRBJ2-3; 8 bases are shared with TRBD1. The CDR3 loop spans 12 amino acids. Germline V gene sequence: CDR1 GTSNPN, CDR2 SVGIG (reference sequence). V shed 5 bases and J 4 bases; nucleotides not matched to a gene: 2. The CDR3 sequence: CAWDRGPDTQYF. CDR3 DNA sequence: TGTGCCTGGGACAGGGGCCCAGATACGCAGTATTTT.

This clone has just a few counts. The chain combines TRBV27 with TRBJ2-7, with 11 bases fitting TRBD2. V was clipped by 4 bases and J by 4 bases; unmatched bases: 12. Looked up from germline, CDR1 is MNHEY and CDR2 is SMNVEV (reference sequence). The CDR3 loop spans 17 amino acids. DNA of the CDR3: TGTGCCAGCAGTTCGTACCTAGCGGGAGGCACGTCTTACGAGCAGTACTTC. It translates to CASSSYLAGGTSYEQYF.

V and J are TRBV7-9 and TRBJ1-4; D is undetermined. From germline, CDR1 is SEHNR and CDR2 FQNEAQ (reference sequence). The V end was cut by 1 base, the J end by 4 bases, with 13 bases between. CDR3 length equals 16 residues. CDR3 in amino acids: CASSLGISQSNEKLFF. CDR3 in DNA: TGTGCCAGCAGCTTAGGTATAAGCCAGAGTAATGAAAAACTGTTTTTT.

V and J are TRBV19 and TRBJ2-7; possibly TRBD1 for D (5 bases). V lost 2 bases to trimming and J lost 1 base, with 12 bases between them. The CDR3 spans 15 residues. CDR1 and CDR2 (germline): LNHDA, SQIVND (reference sequence). CDR3 nucleotides: TGTGCCAGTAGTATATTAGGGGCCCCTTCCTACGAGCAGTACTTC. Amino acid sequence: CASSILGAPSYEQYF.

This sequence joins TRBV7-2 and TRBJ1-3; D unresolved. Germline CDR1 SGHTA, CDR2 FQGNSA. The ends were cut back, 3 bases at V and 1 base at J, with 19 bases in the middle. This CDR3 contains 18 residues. CDR3: CASSFLPYRRASGNTIYF. The CDR3 coding sequence is TGTGCCAGCAGCTTCCTACCGTACCGGCGAGCTTCTGGAAACACCATATATTTT.

The chain combines TRBV6-1 with TRBJ2-5, with TRBD2 identical over 7 bases. CDR1 MNHNS and CDR2 SASEGT come from the germline V gene. CDR3 length: 16 residues. The V gene end was trimmed by 3 bases and the J gene end by 5 bases; junction bases not matched to a gene: 12. The CDR3 nucleotides are TGTGCCAGCAGTGAGAGGAGGACTAGGGGATTGGAGACCCAGTACTTC. It encodes CASSERRTRGLETQYF.

The chain is built from TRBV1 and TRBJ2-3; the table names TRBD2, a call not compared with the DNA. TRBV1 is a pseudogene segment. The CDR3 consists of 21 residues. In nucleotides, the CDR3 is TGCACCAGCAGCCGCAATGGACGAAATAGCGGGGAATTAACTAGCACAGATACGCAGTATTTT. It specifies CTSSRNGRNSGELTSTDTQYF.

The chain recombines TRBV9 with TRBJ2-7, with D unclear. CDR1 and CDR2 (germline): SGDLS, YYNGEE. The ends were cut back, 0 bases at V and 0 bases at J, with 13 bases in the middle. The CDR3 loop spans 16 amino acids. The CDR3 region is CASSVDPSKSSYEQYF. CDR3 in DNA: TGTGCCAGCAGCGTAGATCCCTCTAAGAGCTCCTACGAGCAGTACTTC.